This TCR beta chain comes out of a study of T cells after yellow fever vaccination. V was trimmed by 2 bases and J by 8 bases, leaving 13 bases between them. Germline CDR1 SGHRS, CDR2 YFSETQ. The CDR3 is 13 amino acids. This clonotype has only a few counts. TCRdb passed the 5' RACE reads through MiXCR, listing each CDR3 protein once. The sample shows more than 350,000 distinct CDR3 sequences, roughly 12% of them seen only once. The TCR originated in a man between 18 and 35 years old who received the YFV17D yellow fever vaccine. This material consisted of PBMCs, taken on the day of the first yellow fever vaccination. The V gene is TRBV5-1, the J gene TRBJ1-2, with a tentative D call TRBD1 (5 bases). For the CDR3, the DNA is TGCGCCAGCAGCTTTAACCACAGGAACGGCTACACCTTC. It translates to CASSFNHRNGYTF.